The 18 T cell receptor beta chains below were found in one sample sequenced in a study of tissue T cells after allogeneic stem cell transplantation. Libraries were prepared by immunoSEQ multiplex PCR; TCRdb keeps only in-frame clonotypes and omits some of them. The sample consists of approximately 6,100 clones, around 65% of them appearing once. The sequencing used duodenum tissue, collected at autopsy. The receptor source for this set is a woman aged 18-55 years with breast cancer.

DNA of the CDR3: TGCGCCAGCAGCTTGGACCTAAATGAGCAGTTCTTC. Amino acid sequence: CASSLDLNEQFF. The V call is TRBV5-1, the J call TRBJ2-1, with D unclear. V shed 0 bases and J shed 7 bases, with 5 bases lying between them. The CDR3 sequence is 12 residues long. Germline CDR1 SGHRS, CDR2 YFSETQ.

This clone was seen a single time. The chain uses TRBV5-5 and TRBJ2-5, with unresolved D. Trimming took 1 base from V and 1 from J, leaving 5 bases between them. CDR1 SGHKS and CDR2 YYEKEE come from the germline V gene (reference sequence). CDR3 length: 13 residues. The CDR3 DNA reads TGTGCCAGCAGCTTGTACAGCCAAGAGACCCAGTACTTC. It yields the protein CASSLYSQETQYF.

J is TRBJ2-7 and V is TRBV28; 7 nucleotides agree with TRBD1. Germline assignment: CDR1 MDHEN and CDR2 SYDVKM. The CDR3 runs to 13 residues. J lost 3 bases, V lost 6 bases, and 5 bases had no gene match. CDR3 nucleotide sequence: TGTGCCAGCAGCAAGGGACAGCTCTACGAGCAGTACTTC. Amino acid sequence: CASSKGQLYEQYF.

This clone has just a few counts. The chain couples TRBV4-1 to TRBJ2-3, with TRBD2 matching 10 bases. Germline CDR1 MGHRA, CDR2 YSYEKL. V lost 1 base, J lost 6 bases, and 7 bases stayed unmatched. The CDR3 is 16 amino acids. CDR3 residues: CASSQGLAGAQDTQYF. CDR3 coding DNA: TGCGCCAGCAGCCAAGGGCTAGCGGGAGCCCAGGATACGCAGTATTTT.

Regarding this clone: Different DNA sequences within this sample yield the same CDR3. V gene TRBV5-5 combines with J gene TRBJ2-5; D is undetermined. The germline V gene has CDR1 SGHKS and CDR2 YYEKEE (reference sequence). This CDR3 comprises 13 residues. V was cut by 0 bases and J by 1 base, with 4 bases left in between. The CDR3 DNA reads TGTGCCAGCAGCTTGGTCAGCCAAGAGACCCAGTACTTC. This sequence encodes CASSLVSQETQYF. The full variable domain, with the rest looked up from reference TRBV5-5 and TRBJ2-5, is DAGVTQSPTHLIKTRGQQVTLRCSPISGHKSVSWYQQVLGQGPQFIFQYYEKEERGRGNFPDRFSARQFPNYSSELNVNALLLGDSALYLCASSLVSQETQYFGPGTRLLVL.

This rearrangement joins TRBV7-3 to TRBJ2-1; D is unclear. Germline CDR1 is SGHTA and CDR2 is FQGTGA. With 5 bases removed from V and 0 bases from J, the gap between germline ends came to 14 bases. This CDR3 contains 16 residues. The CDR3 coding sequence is TGTGCCAGCAGCCCGACACCCCATGGCTCCTACAATGAGCAGTTCTTC. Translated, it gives CASSPTPHGSYNEQFF.

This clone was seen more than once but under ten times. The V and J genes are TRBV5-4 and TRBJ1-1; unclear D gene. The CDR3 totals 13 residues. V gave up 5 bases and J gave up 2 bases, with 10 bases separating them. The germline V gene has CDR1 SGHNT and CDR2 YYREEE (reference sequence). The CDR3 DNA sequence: TGTGCCAGCAGGAGGGCAGGCAACACTGAAGCTTTCTTT. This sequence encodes CASRRAGNTEAFF.

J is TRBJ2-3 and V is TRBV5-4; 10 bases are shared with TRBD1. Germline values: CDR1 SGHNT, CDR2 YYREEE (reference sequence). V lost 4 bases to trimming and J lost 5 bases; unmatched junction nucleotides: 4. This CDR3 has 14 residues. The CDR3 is CASSVDRGRDTQYF. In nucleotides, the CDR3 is TGTGCCAGCAGCGTGGACAGGGGGAGAGATACGCAGTATTTT.

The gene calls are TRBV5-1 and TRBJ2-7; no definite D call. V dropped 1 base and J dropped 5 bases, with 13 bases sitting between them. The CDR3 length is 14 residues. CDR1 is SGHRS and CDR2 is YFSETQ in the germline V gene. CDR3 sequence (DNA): TGCGCCAGCAGCTTGAAGGCAGGCGACAACGAGCAGTACTTC. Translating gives CASSLKAGDNEQYF.

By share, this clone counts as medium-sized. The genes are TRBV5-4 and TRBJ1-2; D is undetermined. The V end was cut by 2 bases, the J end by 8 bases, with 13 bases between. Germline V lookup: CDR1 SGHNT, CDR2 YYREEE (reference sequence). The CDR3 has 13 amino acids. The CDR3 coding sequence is TGTGCCAGCAGCTTAGGAGAGGAGCGAGGCTACACCTTC. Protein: CASSLGEERGYTF.

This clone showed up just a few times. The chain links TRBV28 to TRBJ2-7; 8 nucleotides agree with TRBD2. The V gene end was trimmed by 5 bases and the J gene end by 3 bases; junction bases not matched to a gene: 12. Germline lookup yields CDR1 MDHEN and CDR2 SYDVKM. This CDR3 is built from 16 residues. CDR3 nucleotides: TGTGCCAGCAGTGACCCGGGACTAGTTGGGAGCTACGAGCAGTACTTC. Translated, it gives CASSDPGLVGSYEQYF.

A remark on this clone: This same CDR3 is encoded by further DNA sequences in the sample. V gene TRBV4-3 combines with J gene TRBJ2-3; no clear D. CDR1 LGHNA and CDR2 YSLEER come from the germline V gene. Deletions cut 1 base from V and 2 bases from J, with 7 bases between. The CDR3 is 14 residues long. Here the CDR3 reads CASSQGLITDTQYF. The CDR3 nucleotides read TGCGCCAGCAGCCAAGGCCTCATCACAGATACGCAGTATTTT.

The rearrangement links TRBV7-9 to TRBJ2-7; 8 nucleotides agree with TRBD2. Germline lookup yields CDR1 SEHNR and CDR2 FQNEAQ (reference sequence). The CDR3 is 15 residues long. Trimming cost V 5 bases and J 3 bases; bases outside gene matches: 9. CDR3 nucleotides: TGTGCCAGCAGCACACCGGGGGGGCGCTTCTACGAGCAGTACTTC. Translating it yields CASSTPGGRFYEQYF. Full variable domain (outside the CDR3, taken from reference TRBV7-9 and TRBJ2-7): DTGVSQNPRHKITKRGQNVTFRCDPISEHNRLYWYRQTLGQGPEFLTYFQNEAQLEKSRLLSDRFSAERPKGSFSTLEIQRTEQGDSAMYLCASSTPGGRFYEQYFGPGTRLTVT.

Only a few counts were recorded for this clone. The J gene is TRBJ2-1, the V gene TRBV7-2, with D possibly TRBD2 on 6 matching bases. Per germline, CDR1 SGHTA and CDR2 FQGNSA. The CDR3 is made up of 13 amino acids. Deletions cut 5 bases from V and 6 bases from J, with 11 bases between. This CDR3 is CASSPGRANEQFF. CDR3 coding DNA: TGTGCCAGCAGCCCCGGGAGAGCCAATGAGCAGTTCTTC.

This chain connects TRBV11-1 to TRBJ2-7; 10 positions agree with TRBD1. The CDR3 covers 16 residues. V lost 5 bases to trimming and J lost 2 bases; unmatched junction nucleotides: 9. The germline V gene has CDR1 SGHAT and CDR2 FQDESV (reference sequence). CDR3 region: CASSPSLTGGAYEQYF. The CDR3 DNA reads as TGTGCCAGCAGCCCCAGCCTGACAGGGGGCGCCTACGAGCAGTACTTC. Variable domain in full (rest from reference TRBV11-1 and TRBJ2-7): EAEVAQSPRYKITEKSQAVAFWCDPISGHATLYWYRQILGQGPELLVQFQDESVVDDSQLPKDRFSAERLKGVDSTLKIQPAELGDSAMYLCASSPSLTGGAYEQYFGPGTRLTVT.

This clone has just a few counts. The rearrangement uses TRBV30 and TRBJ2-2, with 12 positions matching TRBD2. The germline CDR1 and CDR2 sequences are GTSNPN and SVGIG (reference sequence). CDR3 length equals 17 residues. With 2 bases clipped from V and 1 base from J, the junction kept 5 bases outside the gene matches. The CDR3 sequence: CAWSSGTSGLNTGELFF. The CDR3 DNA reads TGTGCCTGGAGTTCCGGGACTAGCGGGTTGAACACCGGGGAGCTGTTTTTT.

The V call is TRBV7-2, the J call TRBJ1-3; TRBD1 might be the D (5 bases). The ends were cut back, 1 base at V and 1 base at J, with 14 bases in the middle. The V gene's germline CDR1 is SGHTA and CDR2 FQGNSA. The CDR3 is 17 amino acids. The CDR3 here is CASSLGPVGGSGNTIYF. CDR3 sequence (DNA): TGTGCCAGCAGCTTAGGCCCGGTCGGGGGGTCTGGAAACACCATATATTTT.

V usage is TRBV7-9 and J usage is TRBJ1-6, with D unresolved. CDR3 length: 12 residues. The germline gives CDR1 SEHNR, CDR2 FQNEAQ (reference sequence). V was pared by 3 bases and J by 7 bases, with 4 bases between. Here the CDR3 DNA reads TGTGCCAGCAGCTTGGAGAATTCACCCCTCCACTTT. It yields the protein CASSLENSPLHF.